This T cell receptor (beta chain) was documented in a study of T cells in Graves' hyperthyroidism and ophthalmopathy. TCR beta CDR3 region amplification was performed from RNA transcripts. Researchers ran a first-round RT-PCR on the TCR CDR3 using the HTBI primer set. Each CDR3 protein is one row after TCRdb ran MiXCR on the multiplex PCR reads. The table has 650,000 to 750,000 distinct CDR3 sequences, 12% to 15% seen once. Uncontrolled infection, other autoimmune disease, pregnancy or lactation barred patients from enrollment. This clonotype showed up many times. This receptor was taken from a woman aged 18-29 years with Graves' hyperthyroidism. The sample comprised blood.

The CDR3 DNA sequence: TGTGCCAGCAGCATATTAGGGACAGGGGCAAATCAGCCCCAGCATTTT. Its protein is CASSILGTGANQPQHF. V is TRBV28 and J is TRBJ1-5; 10 bases are shared with TRBD1. V lost 6 bases, J lost 4 bases, and 9 bases stayed unmatched. Germline CDR1 and CDR2: MDHEN and SYDVKM. The CDR3 spans 16 residues.